The following is a T cell receptor (beta chain) sequence with its context. Its specific antigen is unknown. No base quality information exists; no much larger clone differs at one position. The data belong to a study of OX40 agonist ivuxolimab in advanced cancers. For context, the study as a whole: Ivuxolimab was a fully human IgG2 agonistic monoclonal antibody targeting the costimulatory receptor OX40 (CD134). Partial responses occurred in three dose-escalation patients, of whom one had hepatocellular carcinoma and two had cutaneous melanoma. The dose-escalation cohort was around 84% male with a mean age of roughly 60 years, ranging from roughly 20 to 80. Patients were allowed to have had prior anti-PD-1, anti-PD-L1 or anti-CTLA-4 therapy, and 30% to 50% of the dose-escalation patients had previously received checkpoint inhibitors. Peripheral TCRbeta sequencing was intended to test whether TCR sequence diversity was altered and clonal T-cell expansion was caused by ivuxolimab. Intravenous ivuxolimab was administered to patients every 2 weeks at six dose levels: 0.01, 0.1, 0.3, 1.5, 3 and 10 mg/kg. Among the 50 to 55 dose-escalation patients, about 20 had hepatocellular carcinoma, around 15 melanoma, 9 renal cell carcinoma and 9 head and neck cancer. The paper covers the monotherapy dose-escalation part of the phase I ivuxolimab trial, which included N ≈ 54 patients. What the research found in general, with its limitations: Low levels of normalized T-cell clonal expansion were also shown by some nonresponding patients. At doses of 0.1 to 3.0 mg/kg, clonal expansion of both CD4+ and CD8+ blood T cells was observed from baseline to week 6. The antigen specificity of the clonally expanded peripheral T cells was not determined. In the 0.1-3.0 mg/kg groups, partial responders were among the patients with the lowest normalized peripheral clonal expansion, particularly in CD8+ T cells. After ivuxolimab, expanded clones were on average more numerous among CD8+ T cells than among CD4+ T cells.

CDR3 length: 13 amino acids, cysteine to phenylalanine. Solely the CDR3 DNA is kept, with 39 bases framed from the first base. CDR1 and CDR2 are drawn from the germline V gene (reference sequence): SEHNR, FQNEAQ. V drops 5 bases and J drops 3 bases, leaving 10 bases in between. The trial excluded patients who had a history of autoimmune disease or who were on systemic immunosuppression. Peripheral blood for TCR sequencing was drawn from every dose cohort at baseline, at cycle 4 day 1 and at cycle 7 day 1. The samples were taken from a phase I, first-in-human, multicenter, open-label dose-escalation trial of ivuxolimab. The trial enrolled adults with locally advanced or metastatic head and neck squamous cell, hepatocellular, melanoma or renal cell carcinoma. CD4+ and CD8+ T cells were sorted separately from peripheral blood before TCR sequencing. Genomic DNA was extracted from sorted cells for sequencing of the TCRbeta CDR3 region. The immunoSEQ Assay was used to sequence the TCRbeta CDR3 regions. TCRdb obtained this table from immuneACCESS and retained in-frame rearrangements with V and J assigned. These tables miss some clones; where compared with another copy, unresolved V genes account for less than half of the shortfall, and the remainder is unexplained. Counted in this sample were 63,000 or so clones; approximately 80% of them appeared once. In total, the top ten clones hold about 1.1% of the sample.

The origin of this receptor is an adult with an advanced solid tumor such as melanoma, head and neck, liver or kidney cancer. The V gene is TRBV7-9 and the J gene is TRBJ1-1; the D gene is perhaps TRBD1, on 6 matching bases. The sample here was CD4+ or CD8+ T cells sorted from blood, taken in a trial of the OX40 agonist ivuxolimab. The DNA reads TGTGCCAGCAGCCAATACAGGGACACTGAAGCTTTCTTT. It specifies CASSQYRDTEAFF. With the portions outside the CDR3 filled from the reference TRBV7-9 and TRBJ1-1 genes, the complete variable region becomes DTGVSQNPRHKITKRGQNVTFRCDPISEHNRLYWYRQTLGQGPEFLTYFQNEAQLEKSRLLSDRFSAERPKGSFSTLEIQRTEQGDSAMYLCASSQYRDTEAFFGQGTRLTVV.